The 5 T cell receptor beta chains in this list originate from one sample, sequenced in a study of blood T cell repertoires in COVID-19. Data came from immunoSEQ multiplex PCR; TCRdb stores just in-frame clones and leaves some out. The profile shows 5,700 or so clones, roughly four fifths of them singletons. Material: peripheral blood. Every receptor here comes from a human donor with active COVID-19. The donor label of this sample is uncertain.

V and J are TRBV29-1 and TRBJ2-7; D call uncertain. Trimming cost V 2 bases and J 1 base, with 12 bases left between them. CDR3 size: 14 residues. Germline V lookup: CDR1 SQVTM, CDR2 ANQGSEA. CDR3 nucleotide sequence: TGCAGCGTTGAACGGGTAGTCGGATCCTACGAGCAGTACTTC. It encodes CSVERVVGSYEQYF.

The table lists this clone with a few counts. This sequence joins TRBV5-1 and TRBJ1-1; 7 bases are a match to TRBD1. After removal of 7 bases from V and 1 base from J, the junction contained 7 bases not matched to a gene. CDR3 size: 14 residues. In germline, CDR1 is SGHRS, CDR2 YFSETQ. CDR3 DNA sequence: TGCGCCAGCGGGCGGGGACAGTCGAACACTGAAGCTTTCTTT. It specifies CASGRGQSNTEAFF.

There are a few counts of this clone. The chain links TRBV5-1 to TRBJ1-2; 12 bases line up with TRBD1. CDR3 length equals 14 residues. V lost 0 bases, J lost 8 bases, and 2 bases stayed unmatched. CDR1 is SGHRS and CDR2 is YFSETQ in the germline V gene. The CDR3 reads CASSLAGTGGGYTF. The DNA of the CDR3 is TGCGCCAGCAGCTTGGCGGGGACAGGGGGCGGCTACACCTTC.

This rearrangement joins TRBV4-1 to TRBJ1-4; possibly TRBD1 for D (6 bases). Germline-derived CDR1 and CDR2 are MGHRA and YSYEKL. This CDR3 contains 17 residues. V was pared by 1 base and J by 8 bases, with 20 bases between. The CDR3 DNA is TGCGCCAGCAGCCAAGTTAGGGCAGGGGTAGAGGGGGAAAAACTGTTTTTT. This gives the protein CASSQVRAGVEGEKLFF.

This clone was found a few times. The rearrangement links TRBV19 to TRBJ1-5; no firm D call. This CDR3 comprises 14 residues. V dropped 7 bases and J dropped 7 bases, with 17 bases sitting between them. The V gene's germline CDR1 is LNHDA and CDR2 SQIVND (reference sequence). Here the CDR3 reads CASTRSPTGQPQHF. Written as DNA, the CDR3 is TGTGCCAGTACCCGGAGTCCTACCGGGCAGCCCCAGCATTTT. The full variable domain, completed using reference TRBV19 and TRBJ1-5, is DGGITQSPKYLFRKEGQNVTLSCEQNLNHDAMYWYRQDPGQGLRLIYYSQIVNDFQKGDIAEGYSVSREKKESFPLTVTSAQKNPTAFYLCASTRSPTGQPQHFGDGTRLSIL.